This TCR beta chain was retrieved from a study of graft-versus-host responses after intestinal transplantation. In the study overall: Multivisceral, liver-intestinal, or isolated intestinal grafts were transplanted into recipients. Anti-thymocyte globulin induction preceded about 3 years of tacrolimus and steroid maintenance in all recipients. Study results and limitations: Declines in HvG clones occurring early post-transplant were associated with peak circulating GvH clone levels. Present in recipient marrow, GvH clones included some that appeared first in ileum or blood.

Clones were read by immunoSEQ multiplex PCR, and TCRdb kept only the in-frame ones, dropping some. The sample has over 75,000 clones; about 82% are singletons. About this clone itself: Its antigen is as yet unknown.

This receptor was identified in a human patient who received an intestinal transplant, so some T cells may come from the graft donor. Sample: PBMCs, taken 255 days after intestinal transplant.

The CDR3 protein is CASSYSPEGETQYF. As DNA, the CDR3 is TGTGCCAGCAGTTACTCGCCGGAAGGGGAGACCCAGTACTTC. This chain links TRBV6-6 with TRBJ2-5; D is uncertain. Germline loops: CDR1 MNHNY, CDR2 SVGAGI (reference sequence). The length of the CDR3 is 14 residues. V was cut by 0 bases and J by 5 bases, with 10 bases left in between.